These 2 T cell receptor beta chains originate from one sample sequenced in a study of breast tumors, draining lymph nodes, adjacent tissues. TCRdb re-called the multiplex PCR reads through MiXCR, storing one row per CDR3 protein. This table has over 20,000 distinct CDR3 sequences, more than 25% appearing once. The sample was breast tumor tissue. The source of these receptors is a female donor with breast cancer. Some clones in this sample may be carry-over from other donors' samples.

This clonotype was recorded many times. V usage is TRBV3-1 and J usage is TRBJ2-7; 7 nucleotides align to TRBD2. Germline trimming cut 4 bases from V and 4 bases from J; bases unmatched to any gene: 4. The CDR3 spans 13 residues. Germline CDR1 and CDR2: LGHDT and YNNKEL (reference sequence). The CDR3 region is CASSPGTTYEQYF. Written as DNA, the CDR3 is TGTGCCAGCAGCCCCGGGACTACTTACGAGCAGTACTTC.

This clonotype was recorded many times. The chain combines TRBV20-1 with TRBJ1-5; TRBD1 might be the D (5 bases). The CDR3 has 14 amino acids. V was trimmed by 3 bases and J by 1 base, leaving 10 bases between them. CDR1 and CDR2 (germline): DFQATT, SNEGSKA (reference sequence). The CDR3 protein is CSASGGVSNQPQHF. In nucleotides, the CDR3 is TGCAGTGCTAGCGGAGGGGTGAGCAATCAGCCCCAGCATTTT.